This T cell receptor beta chain derives from a study of cytomegalovirus exposure and HLA in healthy donors. Study-level points and caveats: V- and J-gene trimming in TCR beta was tied to a missense DCLRE1C variant by an analysis performed later.

Of note for this clone: Its antigen remains unknown.

In the PCR, 60 Vbeta and 13 Jbeta primers were used. The data were produced by immunoSEQ multiplex PCR, yet TCRdb's version contains in-frame clones alone and is incomplete. The sample consists of approximately 99,000 clones, roughly 73% of them appearing once. The germline V gene has CDR1 LGHNA and CDR2 YNFKEQ. V was trimmed by 1 base and J by 3 bases, leaving 12 bases between them. The CDR3 consists of 16 residues. This chain joins TRBV4-2 and TRBJ1-4; D is ambiguous. The TCR sequence derives from a man between 40 and 49 years old in good health and CMV-seronegative. What was sequenced was PBMCs. CDR3 DNA sequence: TGTGCCAGCAGCCAAGGGCCGGGAGGACCTAATGAAAAACTGTTTTTT. It specifies CASSQGPGGPNEKLFF.